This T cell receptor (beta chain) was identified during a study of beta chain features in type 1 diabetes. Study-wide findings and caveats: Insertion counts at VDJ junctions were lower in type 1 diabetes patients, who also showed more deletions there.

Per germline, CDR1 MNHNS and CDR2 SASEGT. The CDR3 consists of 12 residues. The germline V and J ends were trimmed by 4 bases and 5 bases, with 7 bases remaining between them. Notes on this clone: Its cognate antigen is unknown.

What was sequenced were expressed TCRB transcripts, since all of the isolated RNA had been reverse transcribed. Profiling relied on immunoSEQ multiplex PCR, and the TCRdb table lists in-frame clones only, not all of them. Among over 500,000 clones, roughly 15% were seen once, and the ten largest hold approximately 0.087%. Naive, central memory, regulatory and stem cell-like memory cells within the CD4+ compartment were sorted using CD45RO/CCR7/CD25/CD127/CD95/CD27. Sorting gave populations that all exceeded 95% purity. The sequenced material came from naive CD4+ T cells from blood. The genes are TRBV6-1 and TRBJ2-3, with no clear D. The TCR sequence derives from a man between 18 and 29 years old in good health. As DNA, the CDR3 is TGTGCCAGCAGTGGTTCGGGAGATACGCAGTATTTT. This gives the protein CASSGSGDTQYF.